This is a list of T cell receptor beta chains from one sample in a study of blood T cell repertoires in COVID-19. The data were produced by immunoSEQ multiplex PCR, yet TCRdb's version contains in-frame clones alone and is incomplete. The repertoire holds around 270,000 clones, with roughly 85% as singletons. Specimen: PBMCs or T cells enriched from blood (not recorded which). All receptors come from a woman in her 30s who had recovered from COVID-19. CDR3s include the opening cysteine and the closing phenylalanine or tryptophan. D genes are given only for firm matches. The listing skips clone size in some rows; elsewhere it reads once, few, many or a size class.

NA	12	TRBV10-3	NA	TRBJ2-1	CAISDRGYEQFF	TGTGCCATCAGTGACAGGGGATATGAGCAGTTCTTC
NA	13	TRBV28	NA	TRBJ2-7	CASRTAGAYEQYF	TGTGCCAGCAGAACCGCCGGGGCCTACGAGCAGTACTTC
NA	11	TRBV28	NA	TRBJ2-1	CASRVYNEQFF	TGTGCCAGCCGCGTCTACAATGAGCAGTTCTTC
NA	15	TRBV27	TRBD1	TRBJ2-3	CASSPNRGLTDTQYF	TGTGCCAGCAGTCCAAACAGGGGGCTCACAGATACGCAGTATTTT
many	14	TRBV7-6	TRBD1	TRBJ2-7	CASSWGTGTYEQYF	TGTGCCAGCAGCTGGGGGACAGGGACCTACGAGCAGTACTTC
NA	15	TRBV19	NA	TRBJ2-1	CASSNLATLANEQFF	TGTGCCAGTAGCAATCTAGCAACCCTGGCCAATGAGCAGTTCTTC
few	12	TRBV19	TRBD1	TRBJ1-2	CAIKDRGDGYTF	TGTGCCATCAAAGACAGGGGGGATGGCTACACCTTC
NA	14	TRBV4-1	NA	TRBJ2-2	CASSQAKQVGELFF	TGCGCCAGCAGCCAAGCCAAACAGGTCGGGGAGCTGTTTTTT
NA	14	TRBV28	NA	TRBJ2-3	CASELSGSTDTQYF	TGTGCCAGCGAACTAAGCGGCAGCACAGATACGCAGTATTTT
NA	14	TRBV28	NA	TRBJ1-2	CASSLIQGNYGYTF	TGTGCCAGCAGTTTAATACAGGGAAACTATGGCTACACCTTC
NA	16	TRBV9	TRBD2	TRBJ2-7	CASSVGGGTRFHEQYF	TGTGCCAGCAGCGTAGGAGGCGGGACTAGGTTCCACGAGCAGTACTTC
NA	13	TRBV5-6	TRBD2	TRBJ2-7	CASARGGSYEQYF	TGTGCCAGCGCCCGCGGGGGCTCCTACGAGCAGTACTTC
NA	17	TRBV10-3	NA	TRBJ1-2	CAIRDEEGSLINYGYTF	TGTGCCATCAGGGACGAAGAGGGATCCCTCATAAACTATGGCTACACCTTC
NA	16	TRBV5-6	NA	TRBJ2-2	CASRGLRAANTGELFF	TGTGCCAGCAGGGGGTTGCGGGCCGCGAACACCGGGGAGCTGTTTTTT
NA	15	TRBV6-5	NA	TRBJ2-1	CASALLRSSYNEQFF	TGTGCCAGCGCTCTTTTGAGGAGCTCCTACAATGAGCAGTTCTTC